Listed here are 26 T cell receptor beta chains from one sample, sequenced in a study of control samples from healthy donors and cancer patients. TCRdb keeps only in-frame clones here, not all; method: immunoSEQ multiplex PCR. The sample gives approximately 70,000 clones, nearly 90% of which show up once; under 20% is in the top ten. The sample consisted of PBMCs. The receptor set was obtained from a man in his 60s with lung cancer.

The chain combines TRBV3-1 (or the pseudogene TRBV3-2) with TRBJ2-3; TRBD2 agrees at 13 bases. Trimming removed 4 bases from V and 2 bases from J; junction bases left unmatched: 3. There are 16 residues in the CDR3. Germline V lookup: CDR1 LGHDT, CDR2 YNNKEL (reference sequence). CDR3: CASSRGLAGNTDTQYF. Here the CDR3 DNA reads TGTGCCAGCAGCCGGGGACTAGCGGGAAACACAGATACGCAGTATTTT.

The chain carries TRBV29-1 and TRBJ2-1, with 12 positions matching TRBD2. CDR1 SQVTM and CDR2 ANQGSEA come from the germline V gene. CDR3 size: 14 residues. The J segment lost 4 bases and the V segment lost 5 bases, leaving 3 bases of the junction unmatched. In nucleotides, the CDR3 is TGCAGCGTTTGGACTAGCGGGGCTTACAATGAGCAGTTCTTC. It is translated as CSVWTSGAYNEQFF.

This rearrangement joins TRBV3-1 (or the pseudogene TRBV3-2) to TRBJ2-5, with D perhaps matching TRBD2 (6 bases). The CDR3 length is 13 residues. V lost 2 bases, J lost 5 bases, and 9 bases lay in between. Germline CDR1 LGHDT, CDR2 YNNKEL (reference sequence). The CDR3 sequence is CASSQIRGETQYF. As DNA, the CDR3 is TGTGCCAGCAGCCAAATTCGGGGGGAGACCCAGTACTTC.

This clone was seen a few times. This chain uses TRBV29-1 with TRBJ1-5, with TRBD1 matching 7 bases. The CDR3 extends over 13 amino acids. The V and J ends lost 6 bases and 1 base, in that order; junction bases with no gene match: 3. CDR1 and CDR2 from the germline V gene are SQVTM and ANQGSEA. CDR3 sequence (DNA): TGCAGCGTCATGACAGGGAGCAATCAGCCCCAGCATTTT. As protein: CSVMTGSNQPQHF.

The chain combines TRBV5-1 with TRBJ1-4; D perhaps matches TRBD1 (6 bases). Trimming removed 1 base at V and 8 bases at J, with 12 bases between. This CDR3 is 14 amino acids long. CDR1 and CDR2 (germline): SGHRS, YFSETQ. The CDR3 sequence is CASSLNGQREKLFF. The CDR3 DNA sequence: TGCGCCAGCAGCTTGAACGGACAGAGAGAAAAACTGTTTTTT.

The V gene is TRBV5-1, the J gene TRBJ2-5, with 9 nucleotides matching TRBD2. V shed 4 bases and J 2 bases; nucleotides not matched to a gene: 6. The CDR3 consists of 15 residues. Germline V gene sequence: CDR1 SGHRS, CDR2 YFSETQ. The CDR3 DNA follows: TGCGCCAGCAGCGGCGGGACTAGCCTTCAAGAGACCCAGTACTTC. Protein product: CASSGGTSLQETQYF.

This chain connects TRBV2 to TRBJ2-5; possibly TRBD1 or TRBD2 for D (5 bases each). Trimming left V 6 bases short and J 7 bases short, with 15 bases between. Germline V gene lookup returns CDR1 SNHLY and CDR2 FYNNEI. This CDR3 is built from 13 residues. The CDR3 DNA sequence: TGTGCCAGCAGCATTACAGGTGGGGGGACCCAGTACTTC. Protein sequence: CASSITGGGTQYF.

The J gene is TRBJ1-3, the V gene TRBV14, with a weak D call TRBD1 (5 bases). V lost 0 bases to trimming and J lost 0 bases, with 12 bases between them. Per the germline V gene, CDR1 is SGHDN and CDR2 is FVKESK. This CDR3 contains 17 residues. The CDR3 sequence: CASSQDDYRYSGNTIYF. The CDR3 DNA follows: TGTGCCAGCAGCCAAGATGACTACAGGTACTCTGGAAACACCATATATTTT.

The chain links TRBV15 to TRBJ2-1; D unclear. V was clipped by 0 bases and J by 6 bases, with 6 bases between them. The germline gives CDR1 LNHNV, CDR2 YYDKDF (reference sequence). The CDR3 runs 13 residues. CDR3 DNA: TGTGCCACCAGCAGAGATCTCGGCAATGAGCAGTTCTTC. The encoded protein is CATSRDLGNEQFF.

V is TRBV10-1 and J is TRBJ2-5; 8 bases map to TRBD2. The germline V gene encodes CDR1 WNHNN and CDR2 SYGVQD (reference sequence). J gave up 2 bases and V 6 bases, and 11 bases lay outside the gene matches. This CDR3 contains 16 residues. The CDR3: CASSHVRSGEQETQYF. The CDR3 region has the DNA TGCGCCAGCAGCCACGTCCGTAGCGGGGAGCAAGAGACCCAGTACTTC.

This clone was picked up one time. The chain combines TRBV7-3 with TRBJ2-3; 7 nucleotides align to TRBD1. V was clipped by 3 bases and J by 6 bases; unmatched bases: 6. The CDR3 loop spans 14 amino acids. Germline CDR1 is SGHTA and CDR2 is FQGTGA. In nucleotides, the CDR3 is TGTGCCAGCAGCTTGGGACAGACACGGGATACGCAGTATTTT. This codes for CASSLGQTRDTQYF.

The rearrangement joins TRBV24-1 to TRBJ1-5, with D possibly being TRBD1 (6 bases). Germline V lookup: CDR1 KGHDR, CDR2 SFDVKD. This CDR3 has 14 amino acids. The V end was cut by 4 bases, the J end by 3 bases, with 9 bases between. The CDR3 region has the DNA TGTGCCACCAGTGAACAGGGACCCAATCAGCCCCAGCATTTT. It is translated as CATSEQGPNQPQHF.

This clone was found a few times. This sample includes further DNA sequences coding for the same CDR3. The V and J genes are TRBV24-1 and TRBJ1-5; a possible D gene is TRBD1 (6 bases). The V end was cut by 4 bases, the J end by 3 bases, with 15 bases between. The length of the CDR3 is 16 residues. Germline V lookup: CDR1 KGHDR, CDR2 SFDVKD. This CDR3 reads CATSEGTGNHNQPQHF. The CDR3 region has the DNA TGTGCCACCAGTGAAGGTACAGGGAACCACAATCAGCCCCAGCATTTT.

This rearrangement joins TRBV7-2 to TRBJ1-5; 9 nucleotides line up with TRBD1. Per the germline V gene, CDR1 is SGHTA and CDR2 is FQGNSA. Unmatched junction bases numbered 6, after V lost 5 bases and J lost 4 bases. The CDR3 covers 15 residues. DNA of the CDR3: TGTGCCAGCAGCCCCGGGACAGGGTGGAATCAGCCCCAGCATTTT. Protein sequence: CASSPGTGWNQPQHF. The whole variable domain, remainder taken from reference TRBV7-2 and TRBJ1-5, is GAGVSQSPSNKVTEKGKDVELRCDPISGHTALYWYRQSLGQGLEFLIYFQGNSAPDKSGLPSDRFSAERTGGSVSTLTIQRTQQEDSAVYLCASSPGTGWNQPQHFGDGTRLSIL.

V gene TRBV5-1 combines with J gene TRBJ2-1; D unclear. With 1 base removed from V and 1 base from J, the gap between germline ends came to 18 bases. CDR1 and CDR2 from the germline V gene are SGHRS and YFSETQ. There are 18 residues in the CDR3. Here the CDR3 reads CASSLMGLWRLSYNEQFF. CDR3 bases: TGCGCCAGCAGCTTGATGGGATTATGGCGACTTTCCTACAATGAGCAGTTCTTC.

This clone has only a few counts. J is TRBJ2-5 and V is TRBV9, with 8 bases aligning to TRBD2. After removal of 0 bases from V and 5 bases from J, the junction contained 18 bases not matched to a gene. Germline V gene data show CDR1 as SGDLS and CDR2 as YYNGEE. The CDR3 totals 19 residues. CDR3 loop: CASSVVDSSGGPLSETQYF. The CDR3 DNA is TGTGCCAGCAGCGTAGTAGATTCGAGCGGGGGCCCCCTCTCGGAGACCCAGTACTTC. The whole variable domain, filled in from reference TRBV9 and TRBJ2-5, reads DSGVTQTPKHLITATGQRVTLRCSPRSGDLSVYWYQQSLDQGLQFLIQYYNGEERAKGNILERFSAQQFPDLHSELNLSSLELGDSALYFCASSVVDSSGGPLSETQYFGPGTRLLVL.

The chain employs TRBV6-5 and TRBJ2-3; D is possibly TRBD1 or TRBD2 (7 bases each). The CDR3 runs to 14 residues. Between the trimmed V and J ends, which lost 4 bases and 9 bases, there was a span of 17 bases. The germline gives CDR1 MNHEY, CDR2 SVGAGI. CDR3 loop: CASSSSPQGGTQYF. CDR3 nucleotide sequence: TGTGCCAGCAGTTCTTCTCCCCAGGGGGGGACGCAGTATTTT.

The chain joins TRBV28 to TRBJ1-2; TRBD1 might be the D (5 bases). The CDR3 runs 12 residues. From germline, CDR1 is MDHEN and CDR2 SYDVKM. The CDR3 DNA reads TGTCAATCCGGGGGTCCTAACTATGGCTACACCTTC. Protein product: CQSGGPNYGYTF.

V usage is TRBV2 and J usage is TRBJ1-4, with D possibly being TRBD1 (6 bases). V lost 5 bases to trimming and J lost 5 bases, with 12 bases between them. Germline CDR1 reads SNHLY; CDR2 reads FYNNEI. The CDR3 loop spans 14 amino acids. The CDR3, as DNA: TGTGCCAGCAGTCAACAGCAGGGGAATGAAAAACTGTTTTTT. Protein: CASSQQQGNEKLFF. Using reference TRBV2 and TRBJ1-4 for the parts outside the CDR3, the full variable domain is EPEVTQTPSHQVTQMGQEVILRCVPISNHLYFYWYRQILGQKVEFLVSFYNNEISEKSEIFDDQFSVERPDGSNFTLKIRSTKLEDSAMYFCASSQQQGNEKLFFGSGTQLSVL.

The gene calls are TRBV6-2 or TRBV6-3 and TRBJ2-1, with 7 positions matching TRBD2. Germline V CDR1 and CDR2: MNHEY, SVGEGT. This CDR3 comprises 15 residues. Unmatched junction bases numbered 8, after V lost 2 bases and J lost 7 bases. In nucleotides, the CDR3 is TGTGCCAGCAGTTACGGGCGGGGGAAAGAGAATGAGCAGTTCTTC. Protein: CASSYGRGKENEQFF.

The gene calls are TRBV5-4 and TRBJ2-7; 7 positions match TRBD1. Germline V lookup: CDR1 SGHNT, CDR2 YYREEE (reference sequence). The CDR3 covers 16 residues. J lost 2 bases, V lost 0 bases, and 8 bases had no gene match. CDR3 in amino acids: CASSLGIGTAPYEQYF. Here the CDR3 DNA reads TGTGCCAGCAGCTTGGGGATCGGGACAGCGCCCTACGAGCAGTACTTC.

The V and J genes are TRBV4-1 and TRBJ2-1; no reliable D call. Germline V gene data show CDR1 as MGHRA and CDR2 as YSYEKL. The CDR3 has 16 amino acids. Trimming removed 3 bases from V and 1 base from J, with 13 bases in between. In DNA form, the CDR3 reads TGCGCCAGCAGCCATCATTCGGCTTTTTCCTACAATGAGCAGTTCTTC. Its protein product is CASSHHSAFSYNEQFF.

This chain links TRBV6-5 with TRBJ2-7; D is unresolved. V shed 0 bases and J shed 2 bases, with 8 bases lying between them. This CDR3 has 14 residues. Germline loops: CDR1 MNHEY, CDR2 SVGAGI. The CDR3 reads CASSYSGDTYEQYF. Here the CDR3 DNA reads TGTGCCAGCAGTTACTCAGGAGACACCTACGAGCAGTACTTC.

This chain uses TRBV9 with TRBJ2-6; D unresolved. V was pared by 4 bases and J by 4 bases, with 12 bases between. CDR3 length: 15 residues. In germline, CDR1 is SGDLS, CDR2 YYNGEE. CDR3 residues: CASSREILGANVLTF. DNA of the CDR3: TGTGCCAGCAGCCGTGAAATCCTCGGGGCCAACGTCCTGACTTTC. Combining the CDR3 with reference TRBV9 and TRBJ2-6 gives the whole variable domain DSGVTQTPKHLITATGQRVTLRCSPRSGDLSVYWYQQSLDQGLQFLIQYYNGEERAKGNILERFSAQQFPDLHSELNLSSLELGDSALYFCASSREILGANVLTFGAGSRLTVL.

The CDR3 coding sequence is TGTGCCAGCTCACCACCGACAGGGCCTAGCACAGATACGCAGTATTTT. It encodes CASSPPTGPSTDTQYF. The genes are TRBV18 and TRBJ2-3, with 7 bases identical to TRBD1. CDR1 and CDR2 from the germline V gene are KGHSH and LQKENI. V shed 0 bases and J 0 bases; nucleotides not matched to a gene: 3. This CDR3 comprises 16 residues.

Of note for this clone: Within the sample, other DNA sequences also encode this same CDR3. V gene TRBV11-3 combines with J gene TRBJ1-4; D unclear. This CDR3 has 13 residues. V gave up 6 bases and J gave up 4 bases, with 9 bases separating them. CDR1 and CDR2 from the germline V gene are SGHNT and YENEEA. The CDR3 is CASSFSYNEKLFF. CDR3 nucleotide sequence: TGTGCCAGCAGTTTTAGCTATAATGAAAAACTGTTTTTT.